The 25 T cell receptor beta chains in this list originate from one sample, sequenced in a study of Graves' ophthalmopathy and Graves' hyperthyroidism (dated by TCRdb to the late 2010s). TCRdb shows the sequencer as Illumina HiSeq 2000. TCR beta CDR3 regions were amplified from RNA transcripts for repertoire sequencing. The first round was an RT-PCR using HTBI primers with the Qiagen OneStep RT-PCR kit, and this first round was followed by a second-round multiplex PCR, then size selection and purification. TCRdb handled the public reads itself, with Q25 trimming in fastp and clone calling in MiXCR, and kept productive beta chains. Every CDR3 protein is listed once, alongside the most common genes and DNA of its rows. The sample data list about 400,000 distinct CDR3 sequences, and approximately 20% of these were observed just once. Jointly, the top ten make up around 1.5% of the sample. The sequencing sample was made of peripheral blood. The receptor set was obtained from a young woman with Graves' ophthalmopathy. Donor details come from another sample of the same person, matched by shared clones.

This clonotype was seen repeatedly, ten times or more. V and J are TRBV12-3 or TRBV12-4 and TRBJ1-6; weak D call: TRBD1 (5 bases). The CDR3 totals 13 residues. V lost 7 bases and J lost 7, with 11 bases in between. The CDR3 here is CASTGIENSPLHF. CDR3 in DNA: TGTGCCAGCACAGGGATAGAAAATTCACCCCTCCACTTT.

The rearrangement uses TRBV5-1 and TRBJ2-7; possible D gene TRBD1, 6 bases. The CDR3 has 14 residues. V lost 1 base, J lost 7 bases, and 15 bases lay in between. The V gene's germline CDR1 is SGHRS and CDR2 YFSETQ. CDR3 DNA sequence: TGCGCCAGCAGCTTGAACACAGGGCTAAGGGAGCAGTACTTC. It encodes CASSLNTGLREQYF.

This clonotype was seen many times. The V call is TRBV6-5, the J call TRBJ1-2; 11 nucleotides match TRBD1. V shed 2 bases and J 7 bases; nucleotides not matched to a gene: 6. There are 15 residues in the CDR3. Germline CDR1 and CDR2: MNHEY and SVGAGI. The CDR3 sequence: CASSYSGTGGLGYTF. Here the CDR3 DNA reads TGTGCCAGCAGTTACAGCGGGACAGGGGGACTTGGCTACACCTTC.

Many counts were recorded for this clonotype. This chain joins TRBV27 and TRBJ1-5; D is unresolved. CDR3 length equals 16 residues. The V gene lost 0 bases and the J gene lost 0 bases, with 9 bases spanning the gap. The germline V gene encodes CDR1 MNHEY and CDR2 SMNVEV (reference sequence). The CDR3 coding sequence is TGTGCCAGCAGTTTATCGCCCAGATATAGCAATCAGCCCCAGCATTTT. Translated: CASSLSPRYSNQPQHF.

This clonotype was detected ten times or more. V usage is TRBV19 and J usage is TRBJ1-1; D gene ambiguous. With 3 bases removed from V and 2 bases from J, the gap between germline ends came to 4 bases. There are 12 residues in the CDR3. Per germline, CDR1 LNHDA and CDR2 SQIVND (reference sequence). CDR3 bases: TGTGCCAGTAGTATGCCTAACACTGAAGCTTTCTTT. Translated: CASSMPNTEAFF.

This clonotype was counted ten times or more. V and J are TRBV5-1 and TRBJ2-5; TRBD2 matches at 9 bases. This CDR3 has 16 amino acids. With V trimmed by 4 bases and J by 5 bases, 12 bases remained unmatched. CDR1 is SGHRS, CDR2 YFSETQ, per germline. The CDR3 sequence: CASSGGLAPDGETQYF. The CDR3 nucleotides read TGCGCCAGCAGCGGGGGACTAGCTCCTGACGGGGAGACCCAGTACTTC. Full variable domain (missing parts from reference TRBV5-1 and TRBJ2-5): KAGVTQTPRYLIKTRGQQVTLSCSPISGHRSVSWYQQTPGQGLQFLFEYFSETQRNKGNFPGRFSGRQFSNSRSEMNVSTLELGDSALYLCASSGGLAPDGETQYFGPGTRLLVL.

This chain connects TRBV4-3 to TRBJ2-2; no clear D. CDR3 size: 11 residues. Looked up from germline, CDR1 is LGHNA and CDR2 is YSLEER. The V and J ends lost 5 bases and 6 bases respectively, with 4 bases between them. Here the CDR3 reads CASSAPGELFF. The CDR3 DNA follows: TGCGCCAGCAGCGCCCCCGGGGAGCTGTTTTTT.

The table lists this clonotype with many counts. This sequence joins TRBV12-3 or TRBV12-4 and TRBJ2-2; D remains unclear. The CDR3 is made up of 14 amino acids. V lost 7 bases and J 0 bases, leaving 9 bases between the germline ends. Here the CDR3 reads CASTLLANTGELFF. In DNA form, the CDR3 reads TGTGCCAGCACCCTCCTAGCGAACACCGGGGAGCTGTTTTTT.

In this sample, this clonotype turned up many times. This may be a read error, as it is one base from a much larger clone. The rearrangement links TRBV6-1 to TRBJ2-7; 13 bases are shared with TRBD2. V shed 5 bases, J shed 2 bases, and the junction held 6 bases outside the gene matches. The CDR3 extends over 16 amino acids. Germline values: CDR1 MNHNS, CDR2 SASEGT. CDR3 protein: CASSRRTSGSAYEQYF. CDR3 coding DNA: TGTGCCAGCAGTCGTAGGACTAGCGGGAGCGCCTACGAGCAGTACTTC.

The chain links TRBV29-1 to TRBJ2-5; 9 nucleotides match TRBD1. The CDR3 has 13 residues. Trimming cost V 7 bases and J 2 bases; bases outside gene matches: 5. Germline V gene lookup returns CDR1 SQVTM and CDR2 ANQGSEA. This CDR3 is CSGGGQGQETQYF. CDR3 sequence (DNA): TGCAGCGGGGGCGGACAGGGGCAAGAGACCCAGTACTTC.

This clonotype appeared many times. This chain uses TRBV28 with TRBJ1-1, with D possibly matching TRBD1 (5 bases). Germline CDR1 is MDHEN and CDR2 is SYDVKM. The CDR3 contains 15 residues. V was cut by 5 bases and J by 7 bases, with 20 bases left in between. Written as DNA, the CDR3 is TGTGCCAGCAGTACGCGTTTTGGGGGAGAAGGTGAAGCTTTCTTT. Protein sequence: CASSTRFGGEGEAFF.

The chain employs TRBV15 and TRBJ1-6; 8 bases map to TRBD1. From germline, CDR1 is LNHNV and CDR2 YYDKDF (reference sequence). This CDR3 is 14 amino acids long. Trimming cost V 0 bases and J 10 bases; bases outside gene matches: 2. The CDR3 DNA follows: TGTGCCACCAGCAGAGAACAGGGGGGCTCACCCCTCCACTTT. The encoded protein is CATSREQGGSPLHF.

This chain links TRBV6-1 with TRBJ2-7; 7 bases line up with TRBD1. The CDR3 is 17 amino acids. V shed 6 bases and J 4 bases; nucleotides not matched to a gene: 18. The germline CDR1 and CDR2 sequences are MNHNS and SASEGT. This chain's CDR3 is CASRLTGSRRTAYEQYF. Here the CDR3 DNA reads TGTGCCAGCAGGCTGACAGGGTCTCGGCGTACGGCGTACGAGCAGTACTTC.

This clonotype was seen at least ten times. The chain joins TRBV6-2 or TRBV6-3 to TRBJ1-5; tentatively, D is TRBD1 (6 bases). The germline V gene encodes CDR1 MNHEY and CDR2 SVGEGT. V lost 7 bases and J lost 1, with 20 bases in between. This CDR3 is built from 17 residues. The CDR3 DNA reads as TGTGCCAGCACCTACGTGGGGGAAGGGGGAAGCAATCAGCCCCAGCATTTT. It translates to CASTYVGEGGSNQPQHF.

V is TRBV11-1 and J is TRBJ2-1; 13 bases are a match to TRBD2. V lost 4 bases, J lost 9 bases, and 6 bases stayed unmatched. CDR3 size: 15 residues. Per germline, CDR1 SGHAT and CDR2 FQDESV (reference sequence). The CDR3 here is CASSSTGLAGTEQFF. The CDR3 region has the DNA TGTGCCAGCAGCTCAACGGGACTAGCGGGAACTGAGCAGTTCTTC.

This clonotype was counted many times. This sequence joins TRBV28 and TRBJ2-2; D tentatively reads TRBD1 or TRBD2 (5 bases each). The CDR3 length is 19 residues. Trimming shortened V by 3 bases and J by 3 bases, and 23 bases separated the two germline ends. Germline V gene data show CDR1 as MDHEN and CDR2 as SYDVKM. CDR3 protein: CASSFFGVGETADTGELFF. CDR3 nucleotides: TGTGCCAGCAGTTTTTTTGGGGTAGGGGAGACAGCCGACACCGGGGAGCTGTTTTTT.

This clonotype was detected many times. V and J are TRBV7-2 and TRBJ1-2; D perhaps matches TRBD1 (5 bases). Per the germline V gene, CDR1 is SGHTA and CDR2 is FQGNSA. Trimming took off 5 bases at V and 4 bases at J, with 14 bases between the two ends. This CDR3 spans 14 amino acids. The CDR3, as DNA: TGTGCCAGCAGCGGAGGGACCTGGGGCTATGGCTACACCTTC. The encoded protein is CASSGGTWGYGYTF.

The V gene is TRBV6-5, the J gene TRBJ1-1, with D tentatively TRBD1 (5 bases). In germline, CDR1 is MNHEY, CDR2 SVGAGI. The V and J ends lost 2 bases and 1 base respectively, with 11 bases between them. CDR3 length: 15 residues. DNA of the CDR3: TGTGCCAGCAGTTACGATCGCAGGGAGAACACTGAAGCTTTCTTT. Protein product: CASSYDRRENTEAFF.

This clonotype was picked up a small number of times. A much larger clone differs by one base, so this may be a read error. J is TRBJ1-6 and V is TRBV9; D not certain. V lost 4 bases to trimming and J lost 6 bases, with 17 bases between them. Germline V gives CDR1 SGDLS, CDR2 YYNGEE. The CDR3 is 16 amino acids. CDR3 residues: CASSRPPEVPNSPLHF. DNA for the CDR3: TGTGCCAGCAGCAGACCTCCGGAGGTCCCTAATTCACCCCTCCACTTT.

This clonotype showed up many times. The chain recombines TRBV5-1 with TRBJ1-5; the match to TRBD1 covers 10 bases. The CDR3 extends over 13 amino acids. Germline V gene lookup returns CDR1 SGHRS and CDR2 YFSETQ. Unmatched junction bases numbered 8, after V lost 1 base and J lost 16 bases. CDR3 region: CASSLTGTGDLHF. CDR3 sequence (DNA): TGCGCCAGCAGCTTGACCGGGACAGGGGATCTCCATTTT.

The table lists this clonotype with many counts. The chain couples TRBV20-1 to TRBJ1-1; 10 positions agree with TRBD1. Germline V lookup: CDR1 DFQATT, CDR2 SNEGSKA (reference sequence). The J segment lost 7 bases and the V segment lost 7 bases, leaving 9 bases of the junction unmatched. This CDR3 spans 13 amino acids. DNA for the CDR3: TGCAGTGACTCGGGACAGGGGCAGGTTGAAGCTTTCTTT. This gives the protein CSDSGQGQVEAFF.

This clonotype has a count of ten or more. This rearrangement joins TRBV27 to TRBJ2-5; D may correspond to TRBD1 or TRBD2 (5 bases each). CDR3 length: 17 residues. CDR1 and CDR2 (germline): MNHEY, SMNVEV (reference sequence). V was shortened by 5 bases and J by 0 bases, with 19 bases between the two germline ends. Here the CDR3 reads CASSSLGTTLYQETQYF. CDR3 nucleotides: TGTGCCAGCAGTAGCCTCGGGACCACGCTTTACCAAGAGACCCAGTACTTC.

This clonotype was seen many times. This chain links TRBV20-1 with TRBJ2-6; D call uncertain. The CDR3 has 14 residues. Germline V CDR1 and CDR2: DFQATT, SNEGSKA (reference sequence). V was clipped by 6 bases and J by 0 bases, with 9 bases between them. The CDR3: CSAPDLSGANVLTF. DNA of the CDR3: TGCAGTGCCCCGGATCTCTCTGGGGCCAACGTCCTGACTTTC.

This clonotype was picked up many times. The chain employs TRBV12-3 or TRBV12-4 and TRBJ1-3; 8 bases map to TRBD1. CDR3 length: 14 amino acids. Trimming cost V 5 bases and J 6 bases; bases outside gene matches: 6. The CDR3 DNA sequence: TGTGCCAGCAGTCCCGGACAGGGCGAAAACACCATATATTTT. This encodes CASSPGQGENTIYF.

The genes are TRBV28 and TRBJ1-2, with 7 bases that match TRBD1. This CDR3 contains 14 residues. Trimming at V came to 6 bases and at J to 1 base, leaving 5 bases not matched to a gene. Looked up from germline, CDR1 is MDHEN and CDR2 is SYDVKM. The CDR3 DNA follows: TGTGCCAGCAGACGGACAGGAATTAACTATGGCTACACCTTC. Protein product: CASRRTGINYGYTF.